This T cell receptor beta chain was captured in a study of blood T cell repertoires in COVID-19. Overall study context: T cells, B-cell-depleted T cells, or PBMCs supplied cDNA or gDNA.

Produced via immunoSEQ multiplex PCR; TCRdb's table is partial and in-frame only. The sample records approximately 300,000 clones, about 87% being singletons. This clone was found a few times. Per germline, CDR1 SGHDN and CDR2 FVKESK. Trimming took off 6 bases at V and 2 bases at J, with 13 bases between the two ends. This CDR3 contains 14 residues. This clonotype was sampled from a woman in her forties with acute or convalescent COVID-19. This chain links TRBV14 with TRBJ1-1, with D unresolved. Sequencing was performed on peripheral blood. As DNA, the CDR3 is TGTGCCAGCAGGAGTATAGCCCGCAACACTGAAGCTTTCTTT. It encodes CASRSIARNTEAFF.